A selection of T cell receptor beta chains follows, all from one sample in a study of control samples from healthy donors and cancer patients. This table comes from immunoSEQ multiplex PCR, and its TCRdb copy is limited to in-frame clones, with some not included. Of some 130,000 clones in the sample, 85% to 95% were seen once. Sequencing was done on a sample of PBMCs. The receptors were gathered from a man aged 50 to 60 with head and neck cancer. Both conserved end residues are part of each CDR3. The D gene is left open where the match is weak. A clone size is listed for some rows: how often the clone was seen (once, few, many), or a class if it is expanded.

v_gene	d_gene	j_gene	abundance	CDR3aa	CDR3nt
TRBV6-5	-	TRBJ1-2	-	CASSYLTASNYGYTF	TGTGCCAGCAGTTACTTGACAGCCAGTAACTATGGCTACACCTTC
TRBV6-4	TRBD2	TRBJ2-1	-	CASSDSSGGANEQFF	TGTGCCAGCAGTGACTCTAGCGGGGGGGCCAATGAGCAGTTCTTC
TRBV27	-	TRBJ2-7	-	CATRDLGFEQYF	TGTGCCACCAGGGACCTAGGCTTCGAGCAGTACTTC
TRBV7-3	-	TRBJ2-1	-	CASALLAYNEQFF	TGTGCCAGCGCTCTGCTCGCCTACAATGAGCAGTTCTTC
TRBV4-3	-	TRBJ1-4	-	CASSQERDGNEKLFF	TGCGCCAGCAGCCAAGAACGGGACGGTAATGAAAAACTGTTTTTT
TRBV28	-	TRBJ2-2	-	CASSLAQFTGELFF	TGTGCCAGCAGTTTAGCTCAATTCACCGGGGAGCTGTTTTTT
TRBV7-3	-	TRBJ2-5	-	CASSFGNEETQYF	TGTGCCAGCAGCTTTGGTAACGAAGAGACCCAGTACTTC
TRBV12-3/TRBV12-4	TRBD1	TRBJ2-1	-	CASSGQAYNEQFF	TGTGCCAGCAGCGGACAGGCCTACAATGAGCAGTTCTTC
TRBV29-1	-	TRBJ1-1	-	CSVEGTGSGTEAFF	TGCAGCGTCGAAGGGACCGGGTCGGGCACTGAAGCTTTCTTT
TRBV5-1	-	TRBJ1-3	few	CASSLVSSGNTIYF	TGCGCCAGCAGCTTGGTATCTTCTGGAAACACCATATATTTT
TRBV5-1	TRBD1	TRBJ1-1	-	CASSSSSGTGKTEAFF	TGCGCCAGCAGTTCATCCTCCGGGACAGGGAAAACTGAAGCTTTCTTT
TRBV28	-	TRBJ1-5	-	CASMATGPFSQPQHF	TGTGCCAGTATGGCGACAGGCCCGTTCTCTCAGCCCCAGCATTTT
TRBV7-2	-	TRBJ1-1	-	CASSLRGGQNTEAFF	TGTGCCAGCAGCTTAAGGGGGGGCCAAAACACTGAAGCTTTCTTT
TRBV10-3	-	TRBJ1-2	-	CAISESQNYGYTF	TGTGCCATCAGTGAGTCGCAGAACTATGGCTACACCTTC
TRBV19	-	TRBJ1-4	-	CASSIVIPWYGSTNEKLFF	TGTGCCAGTAGTATAGTAATCCCCTGGTACGGGTCAACTAATGAAAAACTGTTTTTT
TRBV5-5	TRBD2	TRBJ2-7	-	CASSLVVLAAYEQYF	TGTGCCAGCAGCTTGGTTGTCCTAGCGGCCTACGAGCAGTACTTC
TRBV19	TRBD1	TRBJ1-1	few	CASRDRGSTGGTEAFF	TGTGCCAGCCGAGACAGGGGGTCAACGGGGGGCACTGAAGCTTTCTTT
TRBV6-5	TRBD1	TRBJ1-1	-	CASSYAGGTEAFF	TGTGCCAGCAGTTACGCAGGGGGCACTGAAGCTTTCTTT
TRBV7-2	TRBD1	TRBJ1-1	-	CASSPQGAGYQTEAFF	TGTGCCAGCAGCCCACAGGGGGCGGGGTACCAGACTGAAGCTTTCTTT
TRBV5-4	TRBD1	TRBJ2-7	-	CASSLARTGAYEQYF	TGTGCCAGCAGCTTGGCCCGGACAGGAGCCTACGAGCAGTACTTC
TRBV5-1	TRBD1	TRBJ2-1	-	CASSLGQGGNNEQFF	TGCGCCAGCAGCTTAGGACAGGGGGGGAACAATGAGCAGTTCTTC
TRBV30	TRBD1	TRBJ1-6	-	CAWSKASQGVHSPLHF	TGTGCCTGGAGCAAGGCGTCGCAGGGGGTACATTCACCCCTCCACTTT
TRBV5-8	TRBD1	TRBJ2-5	-	CASNLGQQETQYF	TGTGCCAGCAATCTGGGACAGCAAGAGACCCAGTACTTC
TRBV12-3/TRBV12-4	-	TRBJ2-2	-	CASALRAGELFF	TGTGCCAGCGCCCTAAGGGCCGGGGAGCTGTTTTTT
TRBV18	-	TRBJ1-6	-	CASSPEQGGMGSPLHF	TGTGCCAGCTCACCAGAACAGGGAGGGATGGGTTCACCCCTCCACTTT
TRBV4-3	TRBD1	TRBJ1-6	-	CASSPGDRNNSPLHF	TGCGCCAGCAGCCCTGGGGACAGGAATAATTCACCCCTCCACTTT
TRBV5-1	TRBD2	TRBJ2-5	-	CASSYPGGRETQYF	TGCGCCAGCAGTTATCCGGGAGGGCGGGAGACCCAGTACTTC
TRBV3-1/TRBV3-2	TRBD2	TRBJ2-1	-	CASSERAIDPSGGGPYNEQFF	TGTGCCAGCAGCGAGCGGGCTATCGACCCTAGCGGGGGGGGCCCCTACAATGAGCAGTTCTTC
TRBV4-2	TRBD2	TRBJ2-7	-	CASSPAGGVGYEQYF	TGTGCCAGCAGCCCCGCTGGGGGGGTTGGTTACGAGCAGTACTTC
TRBV6-2/TRBV6-3	-	TRBJ2-4	-	CASSYDVGTRKNIQYF	TGTGCCAGCAGTTACGATGTGGGGACCAGGAAAAATATTCAGTACTTC
TRBV20-1	-	TRBJ1-2	-	CSASSWQDEEEYGYTF	TGCAGTGCTAGTTCCTGGCAGGACGAAGAGGAATATGGCTACACCTTC
TRBV19	-	TRBJ1-2	once	CASSIQEQYGYTF	TGTGCCAGTAGTATACAGGAACAATATGGCTACACCTTC
TRBV6-5	-	TRBJ1-6	-	CASSYTDSNSPLHF	TGTGCCAGCAGTTACACCGACAGTAATTCACCCCTCCACTTT
TRBV5-8	-	TRBJ2-2	-	CASSLLLFSGGAWTGELFF	TGTGCCAGCAGCCTTCTCCTGTTTTCTGGGGGCGCGTGGACCGGGGAGCTGTTTTTT
TRBV30	-	TRBJ1-1	once	CAWSGGDSRAFF	TGTGCCTGGAGTGGGGGTGACAGTCGGGCTTTCTTT
TRBV6-5	TRBD1	TRBJ1-3	-	CASNRQGLGNTIYF	TGTGCCAGCAACCGACAGGGGTTAGGAAACACCATATATTTT
TRBV5-3	-	TRBJ1-3	-	CARTHLDRTSEIGNTIYF	TGTGCCAGAACCCATCTGGACAGAACCTCCGAAATCGGAAACACCATATATTTT
TRBV7-2	-	TRBJ2-3	-	CASSPWNTDTQYF	TGTGCCAGCAGCCCCTGGAACACAGATACGCAGTATTTT
TRBV7-2	-	TRBJ1-1	-	CASSLVWREEVDTEAFF	TGTGCCAGCAGCTTAGTGTGGCGGGAAGAGGTAGACACTGAAGCTTTCTTT
TRBV27	TRBD1	TRBJ1-2	-	CASSLSPTGGAYGYTF	TGTGCCAGCAGTTTATCCCCGACAGGGGGGGCTTATGGCTACACCTTC
TRBV5-4	TRBD2	TRBJ2-7	-	CASSPGGALLYEQYF	TGTGCCAGCAGCCCCGGGGGGGCTCTATTGTATGAGCAGTACTTC
TRBV5-6	TRBD2	TRBJ2-4	-	CASSSLGGGAKNIQYF	TGTGCCAGCAGCTCTCTGGGCGGGGGGGCCAAAAACATTCAGTACTTC
TRBV14	-	TRBJ2-7	-	CASSLLYEQYF	TGTGCCAGCAGCCTCCTCTACGAGCAGTACTTC
TRBV18	-	TRBJ1-6	-	CASSPDRANSPLHF	TGTGCCAGCTCACCAGACCGAGCTAATTCACCCCTCCACTTT
TRBV30	TRBD1	TRBJ2-1	-	CAWKGTGLREQFF	TGTGCCTGGAAGGGGACAGGGCTGCGCGAGCAGTTCTTC
TRBV3-1/TRBV3-2	-	TRBJ2-3	-	CASSLTSSTDTQYF	TGTGCCAGCAGCCTAACTAGCTCAACAGATACGCAGTATTTT
TRBV6-5	-	TRBJ2-2	-	CASSLRGVGELFF	TGTGCCAGCAGTTTGAGGGGGGTCGGGGAGCTGTTTTTT
TRBV7-2	TRBD1	TRBJ1-1	-	CASSRTGEAFF	TGTGCCAGCAGCCGGACAGGGGAAGCTTTCTTT
TRBV20-1	-	TRBJ1-4	-	CSAARGRDRPF	TGCAGTGCCGCTAGAGGGCGGGATAGGCCTTTT
TRBV7-2	-	TRBJ1-2	-	CASSSRGGMGYTF	TGTGCCAGCAGCTCTAGGGGGGGGATGGGCTACACCTTC
TRBV4-2	TRBD2	TRBJ2-7	once	CASSRRDERGGSSYEQYF	TGTGCCAGCAGCCGGAGAGATGAGCGGGGGGGAAGCTCCTACGAGCAGTACTTC
TRBV12-1	-	TRBJ2-7	-	CASSFVWAGAYEQYF	TGTGCCAGCAGCTTTGTGTGGGCGGGGGCCTACGAGCAGTACTTC
TRBV19	-	TRBJ2-7	-	CASSRDREYEQYF	TGTGCCAGTAGTCGGGACCGAGAGTACGAGCAGTACTTC
TRBV2	TRBD2	TRBJ2-2	-	CASSPGLVNTGELFF	TGTGCCAGCAGTCCGGGACTAGTGAACACCGGGGAGCTGTTTTTT